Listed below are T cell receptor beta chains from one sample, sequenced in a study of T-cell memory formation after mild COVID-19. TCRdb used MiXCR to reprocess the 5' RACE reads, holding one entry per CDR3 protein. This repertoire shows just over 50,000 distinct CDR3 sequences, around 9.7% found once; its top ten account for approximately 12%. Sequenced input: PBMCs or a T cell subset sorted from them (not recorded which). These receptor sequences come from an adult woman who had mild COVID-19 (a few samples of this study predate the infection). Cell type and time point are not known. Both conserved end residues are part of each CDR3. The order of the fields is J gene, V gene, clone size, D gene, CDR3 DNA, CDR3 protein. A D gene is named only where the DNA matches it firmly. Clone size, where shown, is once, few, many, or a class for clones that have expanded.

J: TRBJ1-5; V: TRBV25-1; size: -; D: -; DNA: TGTGCCAGCAGTGATGGGGGCCTGGGCAATCAGCCCCAGCATTTT; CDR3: CASSDGGLGNQPQHF
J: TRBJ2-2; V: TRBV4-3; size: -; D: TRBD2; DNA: TGCGCCAGCAGCCAAGAAGGCGGGAGGGCCTTCGTTACCGGGGAGCTGTTTTTT; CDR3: CASSQEGGRAFVTGELFF
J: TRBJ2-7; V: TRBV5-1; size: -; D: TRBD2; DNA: TGCGCCAGCAGCGGGGGGGACGGCAGGGAGCAGTACTTC; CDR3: CASSGGDGREQYF
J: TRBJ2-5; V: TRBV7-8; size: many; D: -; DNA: TGTGCCAGCAGCATAGGAGGGAGACCAAGGGAGACCCAGTACTTC; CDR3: CASSIGGRPRETQYF
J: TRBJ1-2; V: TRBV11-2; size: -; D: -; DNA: TGTGCCATCCCAAGGGGGGGTAGCTATGGCTACACCTTC; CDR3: CAIPRGGSYGYTF
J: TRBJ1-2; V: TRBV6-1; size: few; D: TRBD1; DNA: TGTGCCAGCAGTGAAGGACTACCGGGACAGGGCTATGGCTACACCTTC; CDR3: CASSEGLPGQGYGYTF
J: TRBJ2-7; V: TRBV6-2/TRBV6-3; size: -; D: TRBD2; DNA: TGTGCCAGCAGTTACCGCGGAGCAGCGGGGCTAGATGGGCAGTACTTC; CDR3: CASSYRGAAGLDGQYF
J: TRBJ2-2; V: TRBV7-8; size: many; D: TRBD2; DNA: TGTGCCAGCAGCTCCCCAAGTTGGAGCGGGAGTCGCCCGCCCGGGGAGCTGTTTTTT; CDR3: CASSSPSWSGSRPPGELFF
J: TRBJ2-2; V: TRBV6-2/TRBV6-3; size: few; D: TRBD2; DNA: TGTGCCAGCAGTTACAGCGGGGGGATCCGGGAGCTGTTTTTT; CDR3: CASSYSGGIRELFF
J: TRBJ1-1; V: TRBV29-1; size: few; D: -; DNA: TGCAGCGTCACCGGAAACAGGGCGGACACTGAAGCTTTCTTT; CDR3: CSVTGNRADTEAFF
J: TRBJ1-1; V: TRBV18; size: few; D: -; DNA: TGTGCCAGCTCACCCTCATTAGGGAACACTGAAGCTTTCTTT; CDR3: CASSPSLGNTEAFF
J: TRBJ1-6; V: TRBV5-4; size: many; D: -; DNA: TGTGCCAGCAGCCACATCCTGGCCGGGGAGGCCCTCCACTTT; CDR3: CASSHILAGEALHF
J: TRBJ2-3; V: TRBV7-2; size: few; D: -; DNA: TGTGCCAGCAGCCATTTAAAGGGGACTTCGTCAACGCAGTATTTT; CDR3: CASSHLKGTSSTQYF
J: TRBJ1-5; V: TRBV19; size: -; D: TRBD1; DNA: TGTGCCAGTAGTCGTGGGACAGGGGGCGGTCAGCCCCAGCATTTT; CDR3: CASSRGTGGGQPQHF
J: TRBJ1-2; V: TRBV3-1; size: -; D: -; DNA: TGTGCCAGCAGCACAGATAACTATGGCTACACCTTC; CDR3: CASSTDNYGYTF
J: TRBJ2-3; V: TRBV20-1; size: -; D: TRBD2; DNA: TGCAGTGCTCCTGATGGGCAGCGGGGGGGCCTAGATACGCAGTATTTT; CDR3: CSAPDGQRGGLDTQYF
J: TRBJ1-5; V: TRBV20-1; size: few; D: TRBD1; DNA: TGCAGTGCTAAGGGAGGGGGCGACATTCAGCCCCAGCATTTT; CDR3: CSAKGGGDIQPQHF
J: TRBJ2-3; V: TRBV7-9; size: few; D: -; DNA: TGTGCCAGCAGCTCCTCACGGCTTCGGGTAGGGGCCTACGACGATACGCAGTATTTT; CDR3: CASSSSRLRVGAYDDTQYF
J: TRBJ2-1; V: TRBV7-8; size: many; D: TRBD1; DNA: TGTGCCAGCAGCGTACGGGACAGGGCGACCTACAATGAGCAGTTCTTC; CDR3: CASSVRDRATYNEQFF
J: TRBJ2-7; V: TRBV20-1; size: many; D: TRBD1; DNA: TGCAGTGCTGGAAACCGGGACAGGGGGACCTACGAGCAGTACTTC; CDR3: CSAGNRDRGTYEQYF
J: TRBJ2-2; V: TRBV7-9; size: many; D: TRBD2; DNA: TGTGCCACTCCGGGACTAGCGGGTCTAGAGACCGGGGAGCTGTTTTTT; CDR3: CATPGLAGLETGELFF
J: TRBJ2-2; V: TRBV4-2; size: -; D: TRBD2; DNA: TGTGCCAGCAGCCAAGAAATCCCGGGAGGGCCGGGCGGGGAGCTGTTTTTT; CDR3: CASSQEIPGGPGGELFF
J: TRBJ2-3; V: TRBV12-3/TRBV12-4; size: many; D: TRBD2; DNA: TGTGCCAGCAGTTTCGGGGCGGGAGTCTCCACAGATACGCAGTATTTT; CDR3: CASSFGAGVSTDTQYF
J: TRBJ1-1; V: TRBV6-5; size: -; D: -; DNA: TGTGCCAGCAAGACGGCCGGCGTAAACACTGAAGCTTTCTTT; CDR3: CASKTAGVNTEAFF
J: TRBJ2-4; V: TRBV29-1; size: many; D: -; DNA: TGCAGCGTTGGGGCCGCCACTATCTTGGGAAACATTCAGTACTTC; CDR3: CSVGAATILGNIQYF
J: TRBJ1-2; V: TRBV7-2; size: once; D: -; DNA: TGTGCCAGCAACTTAGATAGGGTCCATGGCTACACCTTC; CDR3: CASNLDRVHGYTF
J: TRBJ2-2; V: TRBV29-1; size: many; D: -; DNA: TGCAGCGTTGATTGGCGGGACACCGGGGAGCTGTTTTTT; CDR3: CSVDWRDTGELFF
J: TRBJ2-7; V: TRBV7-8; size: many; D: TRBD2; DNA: TGTGCCAGCAGCCTAACGGGACTAGCGGTGAGGGGCGAGCAGTACTTC; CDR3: CASSLTGLAVRGEQYF
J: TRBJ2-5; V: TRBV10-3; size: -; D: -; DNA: TGTGCCATCAGTGAGTCTGGAATAGGAGAGACCCAGTACTTC; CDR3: CAISESGIGETQYF
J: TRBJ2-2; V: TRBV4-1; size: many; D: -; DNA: TGCGCCAGCAGCCAAAATACCAACACCGGGGAGCTGTTTTTT; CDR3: CASSQNTNTGELFF
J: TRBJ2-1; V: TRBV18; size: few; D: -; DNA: TGTGCCAGCTCTTGGCAGGCCTCCTACAATGAGCAGTTCTTC; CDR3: CASSWQASYNEQFF
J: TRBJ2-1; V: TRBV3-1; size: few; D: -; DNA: TGTGCCAGCAGCCCCCGCGGGATGTACAATGAGCAGTTCTTC; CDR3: CASSPRGMYNEQFF
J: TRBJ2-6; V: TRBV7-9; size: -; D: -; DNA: TGTGCCAGCAGCCGGTCCTTAAGTTCTGGGGCCAACGTCCTGACTTTC; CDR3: CASSRSLSSGANVLTF
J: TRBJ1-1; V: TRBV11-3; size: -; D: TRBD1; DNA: TGTGCCAGCAGAGGACAGGAAAGAATGGGAGCTTTCTTT; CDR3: CASRGQERMGAFF
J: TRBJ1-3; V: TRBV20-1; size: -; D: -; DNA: TGCAGTGCCCAAAGGAGGGCAGGGGATGGCGACTCTGGAAACACCATATATTTT; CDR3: CSAQRRAGDGDSGNTIYF
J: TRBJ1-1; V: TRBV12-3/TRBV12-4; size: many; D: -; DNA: TGTGCCAGCAAATTCCAGACTGGAAACACTGAAGCTTTCTTT; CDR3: CASKFQTGNTEAFF
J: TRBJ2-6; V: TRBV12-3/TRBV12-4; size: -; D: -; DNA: TGTGCCACCGGGCGAGGGGGTAAGGCTGGGGCCAACGTCCTGACTTTC; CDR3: CATGRGGKAGANVLTF
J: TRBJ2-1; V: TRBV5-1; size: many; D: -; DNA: TGCGCCAGCAGCTCTCGTTCAGGGGAGAATGAGCAGTTCTTC; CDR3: CASSSRSGENEQFF